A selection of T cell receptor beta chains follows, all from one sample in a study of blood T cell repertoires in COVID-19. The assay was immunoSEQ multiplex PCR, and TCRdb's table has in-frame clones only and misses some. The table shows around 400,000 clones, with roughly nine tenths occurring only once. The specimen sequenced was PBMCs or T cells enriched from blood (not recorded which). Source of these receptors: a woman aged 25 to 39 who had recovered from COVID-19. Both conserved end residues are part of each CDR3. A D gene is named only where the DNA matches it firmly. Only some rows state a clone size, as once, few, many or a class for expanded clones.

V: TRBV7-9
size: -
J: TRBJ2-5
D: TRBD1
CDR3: CASSPGDRGLFQETQYF
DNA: TGTGCCAGCAGCCCCGGCGACAGGGGGTTATTCCAAGAGACCCAGTACTTC

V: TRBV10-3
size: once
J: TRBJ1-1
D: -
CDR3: CAISERGKNTEAFF
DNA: TGTGCCATCAGTGAAAGGGGCAAGAACACTGAAGCTTTCTTT

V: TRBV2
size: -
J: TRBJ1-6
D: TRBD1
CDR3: CASSGQGNSPLHF
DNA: TGTGCCAGCAGTGGACAGGGAAATTCACCCCTCCACTTT

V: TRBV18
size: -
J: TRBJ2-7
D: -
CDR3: CASSPRRVPYEQYF
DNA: TGTGCCAGCTCACCAAGACGGGTTCCCTACGAGCAGTACTTC

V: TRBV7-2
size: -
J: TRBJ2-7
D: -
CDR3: CASSLVRDSDEQYF
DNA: TGTGCCAGCAGCTTAGTCAGGGATTCCGACGAGCAGTACTTC

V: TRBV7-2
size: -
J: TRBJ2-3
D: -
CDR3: CASSPTGQVFDTQYF
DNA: TGTGCCAGCAGCCCAACCGGACAAGTTTTTGATACGCAGTATTTT

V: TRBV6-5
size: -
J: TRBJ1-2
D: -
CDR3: CASSLSGSPYGYTF
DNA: TGTGCCAGCAGTTTATCAGGGTCCCCTTATGGCTACACCTTC

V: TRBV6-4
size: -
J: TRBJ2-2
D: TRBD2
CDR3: CASSETPAGGNTGELFF
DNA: TGTGCCAGCAGTGAAACACCAGCGGGGGGTAACACCGGGGAGCTGTTTTTT

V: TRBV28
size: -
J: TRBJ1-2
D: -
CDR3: CASSFGGRSNYGYTF
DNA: TGTGCCAGCAGTTTCGGGGGGAGATCTAACTATGGCTACACCTTC

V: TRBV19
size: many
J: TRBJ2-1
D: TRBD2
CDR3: CATGTSVHEQFF
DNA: TGTGCCACCGGGACTAGCGTGCATGAGCAGTTCTTC

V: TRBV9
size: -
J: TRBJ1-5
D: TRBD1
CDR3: CASSVGQGGQPQHF
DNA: TGTGCCAGCAGCGTAGGACAGGGGGGCCAGCCCCAGCATTTT

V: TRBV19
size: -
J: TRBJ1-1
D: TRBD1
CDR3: CASSRMTGIDLTEAFF
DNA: TGTGCCAGTAGTAGGATGACAGGGATCGATTTGACTGAAGCTTTCTTT

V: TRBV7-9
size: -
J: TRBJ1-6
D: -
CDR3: CASSITGPGHSPLHF
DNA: TGTGCCAGCAGCATAACAGGTCCCGGGCATTCACCCCTCCACTTT

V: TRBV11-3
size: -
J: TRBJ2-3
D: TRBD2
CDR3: CASSLTSGGTDTQYF
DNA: TGTGCCAGCAGCTTAACTAGCGGAGGCACAGATACGCAGTATTTT

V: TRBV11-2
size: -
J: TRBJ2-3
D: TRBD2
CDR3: CASSKGLAGGDTQYF
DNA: TGTGCCAGCAGCAAGGGACTAGCGGGGGGGGATACGCAGTATTTT

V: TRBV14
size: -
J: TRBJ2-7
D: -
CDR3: CASSHLQGRSYEQYF
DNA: TGTGCCAGCAGCCATTTGCAGGGCCGATCCTACGAGCAGTACTTC

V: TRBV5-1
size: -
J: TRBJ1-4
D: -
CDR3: CASSRREGSANEKLFF
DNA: TGCGCCAGCAGCCGAAGGGAAGGTAGCGCTAATGAAAAACTGTTTTTT

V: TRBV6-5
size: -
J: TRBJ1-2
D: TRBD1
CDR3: CASSLETGAGYGYTF
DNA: TGTGCCAGCAGCCTAGAGACAGGGGCTGGCTATGGCTACACCTTC

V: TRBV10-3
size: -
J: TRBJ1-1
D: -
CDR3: CAIGWGGTEAFF
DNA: TGTGCCATCGGCTGGGGAGGGACTGAAGCTTTCTTT

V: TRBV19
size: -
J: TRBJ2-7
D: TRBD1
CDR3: CASSPLGTGVYEQYF
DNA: TGTGCCAGTAGTCCCCTAGGGACAGGAGTCTACGAGCAGTACTTC

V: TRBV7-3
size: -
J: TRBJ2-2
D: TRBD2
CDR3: CASSLRLAGEFGTGELFF
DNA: TGTGCCAGCAGCTTACGACTAGCGGGAGAGTTTGGCACCGGGGAGCTGTTTTTT

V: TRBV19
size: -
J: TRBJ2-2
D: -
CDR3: CASSIVPGLNGGELFF
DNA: TGTGCCAGTAGTATAGTTCCCGGACTGAATGGCGGGGAGCTGTTTTTT

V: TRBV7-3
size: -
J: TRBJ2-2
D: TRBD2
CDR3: CASSLTSGLNTGELFF
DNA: TGTGCCAGCAGCTTAACTAGCGGGCTGAACACCGGGGAGCTGTTTTTT

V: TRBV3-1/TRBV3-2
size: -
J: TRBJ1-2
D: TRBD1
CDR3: CASRKGQTYGYTF
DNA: TGTGCCAGCAGGAAGGGACAGACCTATGGCTACACCTTC

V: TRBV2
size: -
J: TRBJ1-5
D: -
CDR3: CASSRDSNQPQHF
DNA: TGTGCCAGCTCAAGAGATAGCAATCAGCCCCAGCATTTT

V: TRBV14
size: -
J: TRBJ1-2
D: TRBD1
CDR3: CASSQLRGGSGYTF
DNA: TGTGCCAGCAGCCAACTCCGAGGGGGCAGTGGCTACACCTTC

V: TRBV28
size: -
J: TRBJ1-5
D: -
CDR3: CASTINGGVQPQHF
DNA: TGTGCCAGCACCATCAATGGGGGGGTTCAGCCCCAGCATTTT

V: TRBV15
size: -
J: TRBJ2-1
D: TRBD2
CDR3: CATSRVGTSGYNEQFF
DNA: TGTGCCACCAGCAGAGTGGGGACTAGCGGATACAATGAGCAGTTCTTC

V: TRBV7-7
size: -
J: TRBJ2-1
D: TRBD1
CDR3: CASSPDRGTYNEQFF
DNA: TGTGCCAGCAGCCCGGACAGGGGGACCTACAATGAGCAGTTCTTC

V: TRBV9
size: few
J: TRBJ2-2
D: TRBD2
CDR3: CASSRLAGTPGTGELFF
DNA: TGTGCCAGCAGCCGACTAGCGGGGACCCCGGGGACCGGGGAGCTGTTTTTT

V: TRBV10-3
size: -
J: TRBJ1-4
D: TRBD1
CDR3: CAISAIDRGLGDEKLFF
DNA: TGTGCCATCAGTGCTATAGACAGGGGGCTCGGGGATGAAAAACTGTTTTTT

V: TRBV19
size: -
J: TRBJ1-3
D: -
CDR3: CASLQTGSGNTIYF
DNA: TGTGCCAGTCTACAGACAGGCTCTGGAAACACCATATATTTT

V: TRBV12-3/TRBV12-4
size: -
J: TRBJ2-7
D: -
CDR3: CASSFSYEQYF
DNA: TGTGCCAGCAGTTTCAGCTACGAGCAGTACTTC

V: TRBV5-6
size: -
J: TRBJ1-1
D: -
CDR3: CASSLQGGAEVAFF
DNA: TGTGCCAGCAGCCTCCAAGGAGGGGCCGAGGTAGCTTTCTTT

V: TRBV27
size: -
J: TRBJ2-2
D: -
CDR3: CASSLGPRRAVNTGELFF
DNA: TGTGCCAGCAGTTTAGGCCCGAGGCGGGCCGTGAACACCGGGGAGCTGTTTTTT

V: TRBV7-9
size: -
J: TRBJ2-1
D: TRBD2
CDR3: CASSLGITSGDPGEQFF
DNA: TGTGCCAGCAGCTTAGGGATCACTAGCGGGGACCCGGGCGAGCAGTTCTTC

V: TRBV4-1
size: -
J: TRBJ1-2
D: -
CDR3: CASSQEPTTGYGYTF
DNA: TGCGCCAGCAGCCAAGAGCCTACCACGGGGTATGGCTACACCTTC

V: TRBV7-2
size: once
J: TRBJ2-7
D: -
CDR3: CASSLRGSGEQYF
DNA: TGTGCCAGCAGCTTGAGGGGGAGCGGCGAGCAGTACTTC

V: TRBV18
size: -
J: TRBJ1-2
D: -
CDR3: CASSPYRDYGYTF
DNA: TGTGCCAGCTCACCTTACAGGGACTATGGCTACACCTTC

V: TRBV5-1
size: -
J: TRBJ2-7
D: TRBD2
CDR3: CASRVTSVLDEQYF
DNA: TGCGCCAGCAGGGTAACTAGCGTATTGGACGAGCAGTACTTC

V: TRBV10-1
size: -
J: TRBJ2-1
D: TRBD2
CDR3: CASSESRLAGYNEQFF
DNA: TGCGCCAGCAGTGAGTCGAGACTAGCGGGATACAATGAGCAGTTCTTC

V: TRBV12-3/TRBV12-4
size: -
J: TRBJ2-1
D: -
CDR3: CASSFRNEQFF
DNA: TGTGCCAGCAGTTTTCGGAATGAGCAGTTCTTC

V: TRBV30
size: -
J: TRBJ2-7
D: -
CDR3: CAWSFGQTYEQYF
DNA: TGTGCCTGGAGTTTTGGGCAGACCTACGAGCAGTACTTC

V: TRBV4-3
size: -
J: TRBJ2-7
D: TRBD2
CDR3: CASSQSGTSIYEQYF
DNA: TGCGCCAGCAGCCAATCCGGGACTAGCATCTACGAGCAGTACTTC

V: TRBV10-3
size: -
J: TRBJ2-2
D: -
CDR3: CATRTGLTGSANTGELFF
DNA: TGTGCCACCCGCACCGGACTGACTGGATCGGCGAACACCGGGGAGCTGTTTTTT

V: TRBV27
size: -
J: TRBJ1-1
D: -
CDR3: CASSPYTENTEAFF
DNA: TGTGCCAGCAGTCCATACACAGAGAACACTGAAGCTTTCTTT

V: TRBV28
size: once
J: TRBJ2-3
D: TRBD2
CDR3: CASSSGLITDTQYF
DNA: TGTGCCAGCTCTAGCGGGCTGATCACAGATACGCAGTATTTT

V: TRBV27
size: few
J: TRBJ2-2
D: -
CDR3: CASKVFGQSNTGELFF
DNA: TGTGCCAGCAAGGTATTTGGACAGTCGAACACCGGGGAGCTGTTTTTT

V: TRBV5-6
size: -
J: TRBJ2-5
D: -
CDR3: CASSLGGEIHF
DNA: TGTGCCAGCAGCTTGGGCGGGGAGATCCACTTC

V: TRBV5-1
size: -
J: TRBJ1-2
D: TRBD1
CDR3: CASSLNNRGDYGYTF
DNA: TGCGCCAGCAGCTTGAATAACAGGGGGGACTATGGCTACACCTTC

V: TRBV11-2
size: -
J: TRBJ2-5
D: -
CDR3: CASSLDRGFQETQYF
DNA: TGTGCCAGCAGCTTAGACAGGGGTTTCCAAGAGACCCAGTACTTC

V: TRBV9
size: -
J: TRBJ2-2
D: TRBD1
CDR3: CASSAIQGAPGELFF
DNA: TGTGCCAGCAGCGCAATACAGGGGGCGCCCGGGGAGCTGTTTTTT